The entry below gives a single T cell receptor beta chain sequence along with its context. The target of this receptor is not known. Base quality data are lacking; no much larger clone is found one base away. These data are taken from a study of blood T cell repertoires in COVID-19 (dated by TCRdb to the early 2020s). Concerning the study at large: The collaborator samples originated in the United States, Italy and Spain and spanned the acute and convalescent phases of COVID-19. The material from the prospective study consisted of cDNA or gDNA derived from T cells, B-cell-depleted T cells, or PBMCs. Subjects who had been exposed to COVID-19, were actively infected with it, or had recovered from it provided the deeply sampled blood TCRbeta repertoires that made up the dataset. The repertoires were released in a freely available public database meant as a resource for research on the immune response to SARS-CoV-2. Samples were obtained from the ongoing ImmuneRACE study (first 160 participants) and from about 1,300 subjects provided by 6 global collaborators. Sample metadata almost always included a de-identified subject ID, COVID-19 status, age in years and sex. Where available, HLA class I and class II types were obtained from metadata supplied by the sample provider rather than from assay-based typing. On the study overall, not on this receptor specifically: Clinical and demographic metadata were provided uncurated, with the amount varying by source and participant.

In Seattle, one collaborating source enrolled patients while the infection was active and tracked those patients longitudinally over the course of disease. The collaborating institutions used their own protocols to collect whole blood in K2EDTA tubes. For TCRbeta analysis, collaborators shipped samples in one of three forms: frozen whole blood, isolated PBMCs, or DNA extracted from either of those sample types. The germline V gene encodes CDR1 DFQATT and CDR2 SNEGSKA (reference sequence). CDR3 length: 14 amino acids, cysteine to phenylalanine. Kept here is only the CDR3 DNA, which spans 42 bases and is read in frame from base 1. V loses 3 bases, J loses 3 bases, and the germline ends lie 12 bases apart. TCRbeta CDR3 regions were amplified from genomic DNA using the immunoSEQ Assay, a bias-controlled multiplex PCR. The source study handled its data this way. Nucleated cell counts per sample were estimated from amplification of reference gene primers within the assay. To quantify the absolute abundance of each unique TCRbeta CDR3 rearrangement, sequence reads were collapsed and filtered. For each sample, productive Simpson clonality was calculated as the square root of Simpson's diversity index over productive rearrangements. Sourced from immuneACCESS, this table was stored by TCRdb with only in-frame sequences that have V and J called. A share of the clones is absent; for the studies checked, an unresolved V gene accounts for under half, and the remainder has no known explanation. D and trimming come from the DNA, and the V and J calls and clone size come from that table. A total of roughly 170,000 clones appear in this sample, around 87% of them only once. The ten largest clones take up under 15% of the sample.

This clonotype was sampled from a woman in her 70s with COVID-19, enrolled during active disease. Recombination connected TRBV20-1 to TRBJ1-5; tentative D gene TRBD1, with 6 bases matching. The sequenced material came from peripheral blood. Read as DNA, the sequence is TGCAGTGCTAGTTCCGGACAGTACAATCAGCCCCAGCATTTT. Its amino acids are CSASSGQYNQPQHF.